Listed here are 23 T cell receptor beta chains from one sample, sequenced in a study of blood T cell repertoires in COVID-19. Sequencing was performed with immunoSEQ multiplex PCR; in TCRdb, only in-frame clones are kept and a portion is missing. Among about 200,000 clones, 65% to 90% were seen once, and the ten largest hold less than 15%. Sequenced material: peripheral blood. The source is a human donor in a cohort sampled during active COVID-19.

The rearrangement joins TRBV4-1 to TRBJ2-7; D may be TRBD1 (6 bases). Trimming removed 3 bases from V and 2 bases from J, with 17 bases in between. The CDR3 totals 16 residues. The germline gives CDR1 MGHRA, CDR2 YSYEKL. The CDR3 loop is CASSQGSDSRPYEQYF. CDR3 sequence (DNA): TGCGCCAGCAGCCAGGGGTCGGACAGTCGACCCTACGAGCAGTACTTC.

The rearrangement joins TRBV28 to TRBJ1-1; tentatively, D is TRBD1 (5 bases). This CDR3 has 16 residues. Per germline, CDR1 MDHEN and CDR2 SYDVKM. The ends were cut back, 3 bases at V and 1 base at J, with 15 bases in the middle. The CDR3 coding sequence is TGTGCCAGCAGTTTTGTGCAGGCAGGGTGGAACACTGAAGCTTTCTTT. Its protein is CASSFVQAGWNTEAFF.

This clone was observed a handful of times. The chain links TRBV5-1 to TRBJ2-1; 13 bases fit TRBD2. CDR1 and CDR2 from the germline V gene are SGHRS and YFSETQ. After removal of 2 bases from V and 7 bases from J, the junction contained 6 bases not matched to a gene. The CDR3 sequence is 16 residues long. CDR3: CASSFTSGRGGNEQFF. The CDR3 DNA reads TGCGCCAGCAGCTTCACTAGCGGGAGGGGTGGGAATGAGCAGTTCTTC. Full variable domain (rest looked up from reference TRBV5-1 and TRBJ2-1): KAGVTQTPRYLIKTRGQQVTLSCSPISGHRSVSWYQQTPGQGLQFLFEYFSETQRNKGNFPGRFSGRQFSNSRSEMNVSTLELGDSALYLCASSFTSGRGGNEQFFGPGTRLTVL.

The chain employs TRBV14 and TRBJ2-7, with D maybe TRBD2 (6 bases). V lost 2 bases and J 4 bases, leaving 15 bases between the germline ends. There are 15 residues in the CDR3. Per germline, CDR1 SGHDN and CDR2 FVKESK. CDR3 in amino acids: CASSQRRGSGYEQYF. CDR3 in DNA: TGTGCCAGCAGCCAAAGGAGGGGATCGGGGTACGAGCAGTACTTC.

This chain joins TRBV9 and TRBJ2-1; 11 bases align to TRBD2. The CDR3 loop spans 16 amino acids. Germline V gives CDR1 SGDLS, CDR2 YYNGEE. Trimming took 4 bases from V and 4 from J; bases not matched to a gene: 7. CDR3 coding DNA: TGTGCCAGCAGCTCGAGACGGACTAGCGGGTACAATGAGCAGTTCTTC. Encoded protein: CASSSRRTSGYNEQFF.

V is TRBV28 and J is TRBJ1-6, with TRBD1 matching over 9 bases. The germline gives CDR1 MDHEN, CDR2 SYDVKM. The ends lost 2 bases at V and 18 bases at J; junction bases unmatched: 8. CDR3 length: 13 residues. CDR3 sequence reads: CASSLRRDRVYHF. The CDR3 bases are TGTGCCAGCAGTTTACGCCGGGACAGGGTTTACCACTTT.

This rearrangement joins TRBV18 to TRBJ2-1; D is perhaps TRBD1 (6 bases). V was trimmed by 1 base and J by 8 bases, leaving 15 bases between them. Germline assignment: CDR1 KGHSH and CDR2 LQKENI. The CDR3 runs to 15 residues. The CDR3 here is CASSPLLVAGDEQFF. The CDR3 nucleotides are TGTGCCAGCTCACCACTCCTAGTGGCAGGGGATGAGCAGTTCTTC.

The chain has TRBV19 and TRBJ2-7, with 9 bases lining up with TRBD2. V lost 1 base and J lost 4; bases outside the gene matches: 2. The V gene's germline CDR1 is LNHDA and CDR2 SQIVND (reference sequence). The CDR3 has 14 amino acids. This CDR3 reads CASSIGTSAYEQYF. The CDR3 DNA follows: TGTGCCAGTAGTATAGGGACTAGCGCGTACGAGCAGTACTTC.

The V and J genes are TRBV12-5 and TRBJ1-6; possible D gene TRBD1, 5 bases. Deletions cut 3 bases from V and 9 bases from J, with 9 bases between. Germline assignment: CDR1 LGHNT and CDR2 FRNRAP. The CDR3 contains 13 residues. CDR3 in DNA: TGTGCTAGTGGTTTACAGGACGGTTCACCCCTCCACTTT. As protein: CASGLQDGSPLHF.

CDR3 protein: CASSLTGFPTTDTQYF. The CDR3, as DNA: TGTGCCAGCAGTTTAACCGGGTTCCCGACTACAGATACGCAGTATTTT. The V gene is TRBV28, the J gene TRBJ2-3; no firm D call. From germline, CDR1 is MDHEN and CDR2 SYDVKM. With 2 bases removed from V and 3 bases from J, the gap between germline ends came to 15 bases. The CDR3 has 16 residues.

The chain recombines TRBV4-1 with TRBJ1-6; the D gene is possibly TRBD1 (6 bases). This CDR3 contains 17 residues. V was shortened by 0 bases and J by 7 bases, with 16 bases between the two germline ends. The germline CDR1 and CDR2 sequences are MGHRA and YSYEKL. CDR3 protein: CASSQDPVTGLNSPLHF. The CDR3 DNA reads TGCGCCAGCAGCCAAGACCCAGTAACAGGGTTGAATTCACCCCTCCACTTT.

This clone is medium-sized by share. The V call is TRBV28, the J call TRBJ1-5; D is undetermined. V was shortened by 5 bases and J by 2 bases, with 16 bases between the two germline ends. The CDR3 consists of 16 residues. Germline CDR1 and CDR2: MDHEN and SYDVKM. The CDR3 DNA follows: TGTGCCAGCAGTACCAGTTGGGGAGCTGGCAATCAGCCCCAGCATTTT. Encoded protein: CASSTSWGAGNQPQHF.

CDR3 coding DNA: TGTGCCAGCAGCCCACCGGGACTACCTTCCTACGAGCAGTACTTC. It encodes CASSPPGLPSYEQYF. The chain has TRBV5-6 and TRBJ2-7; 7 bases line up with TRBD2. The trim removed 4 bases at V and 1 base at J, leaving 8 bases unmatched. Germline values: CDR1 SGHDT, CDR2 YYEEEE. The CDR3 has 15 amino acids.

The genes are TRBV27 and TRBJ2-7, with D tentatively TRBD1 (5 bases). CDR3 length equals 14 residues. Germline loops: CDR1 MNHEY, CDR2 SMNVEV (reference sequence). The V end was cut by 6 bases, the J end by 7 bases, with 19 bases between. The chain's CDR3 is CASSVGPPRGEQYF. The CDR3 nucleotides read TGTGCCAGCAGCGTGGGGCCCCCGAGAGGTGAGCAGTACTTC.

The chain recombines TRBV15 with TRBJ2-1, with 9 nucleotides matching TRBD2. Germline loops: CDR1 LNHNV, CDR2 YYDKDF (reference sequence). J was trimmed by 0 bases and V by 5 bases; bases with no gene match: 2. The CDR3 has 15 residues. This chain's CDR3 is CATSLAGTSYNEQFF. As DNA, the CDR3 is TGTGCCACCAGCCTAGCGGGAACCTCCTACAATGAGCAGTTCTTC.

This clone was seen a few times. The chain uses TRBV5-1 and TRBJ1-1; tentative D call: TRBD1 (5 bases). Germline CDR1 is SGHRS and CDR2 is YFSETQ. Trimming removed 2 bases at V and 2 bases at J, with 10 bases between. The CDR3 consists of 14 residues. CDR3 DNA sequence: TGCGCCAGCAGCTTCCTCAGGGTCAACACTGAAGCTTTCTTT. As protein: CASSFLRVNTEAFF. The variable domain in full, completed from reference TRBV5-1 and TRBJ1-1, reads KAGVTQTPRYLIKTRGQQVTLSCSPISGHRSVSWYQQTPGQGLQFLFEYFSETQRNKGNFPGRFSGRQFSNSRSEMNVSTLELGDSALYLCASSFLRVNTEAFFGQGTRLTVV.

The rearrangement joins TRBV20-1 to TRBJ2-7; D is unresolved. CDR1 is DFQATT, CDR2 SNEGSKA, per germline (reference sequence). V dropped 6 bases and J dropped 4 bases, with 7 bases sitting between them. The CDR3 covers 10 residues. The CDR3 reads CSASRYEQYF. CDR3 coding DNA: TGCAGTGCATCTCGTTACGAGCAGTACTTC.

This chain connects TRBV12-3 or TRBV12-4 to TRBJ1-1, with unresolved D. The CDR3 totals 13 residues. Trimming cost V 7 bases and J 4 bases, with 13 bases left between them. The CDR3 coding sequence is TGTGCCAGCAACGTAGGTTCGGGCACTGAAGCTTTCTTT. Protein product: CASNVGSGTEAFF.

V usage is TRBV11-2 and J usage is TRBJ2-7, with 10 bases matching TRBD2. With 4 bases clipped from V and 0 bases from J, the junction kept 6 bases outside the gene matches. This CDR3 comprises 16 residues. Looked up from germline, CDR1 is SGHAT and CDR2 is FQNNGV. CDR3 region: CASSSGLAFSSYEQYF. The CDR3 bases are TGTGCCAGCAGCTCGGGACTAGCGTTCAGCTCCTACGAGCAGTACTTC.

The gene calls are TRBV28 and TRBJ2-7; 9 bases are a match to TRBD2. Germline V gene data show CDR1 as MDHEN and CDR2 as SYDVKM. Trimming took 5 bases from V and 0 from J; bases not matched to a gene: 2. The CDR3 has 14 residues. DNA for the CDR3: TGTGCCAGCAGTCCTAGCGGGATCTCCTACGAGCAGTACTTC. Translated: CASSPSGISYEQYF.

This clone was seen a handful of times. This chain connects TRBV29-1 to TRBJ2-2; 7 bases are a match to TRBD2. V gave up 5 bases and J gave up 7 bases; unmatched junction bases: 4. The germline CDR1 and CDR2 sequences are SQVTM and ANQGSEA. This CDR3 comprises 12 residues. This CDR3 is CSVHTGGGELFF. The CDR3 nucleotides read TGCAGCGTTCACACGGGAGGCGGGGAGCTGTTTTTT.

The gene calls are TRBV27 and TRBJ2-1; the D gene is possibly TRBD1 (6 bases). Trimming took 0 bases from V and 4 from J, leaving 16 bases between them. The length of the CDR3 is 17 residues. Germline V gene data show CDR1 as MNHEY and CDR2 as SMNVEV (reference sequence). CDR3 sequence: CASSLSSPGHPYNEQFF. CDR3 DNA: TGTGCCAGCAGTTTATCTTCCCCGGGACACCCTTACAATGAGCAGTTCTTC.

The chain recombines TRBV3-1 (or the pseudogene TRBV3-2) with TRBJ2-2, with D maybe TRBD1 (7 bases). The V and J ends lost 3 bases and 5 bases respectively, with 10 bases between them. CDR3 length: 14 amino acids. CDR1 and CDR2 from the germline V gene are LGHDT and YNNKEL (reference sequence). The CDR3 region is CASSQTGRTGELFF. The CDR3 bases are TGTGCCAGCAGCCAGACAGGGAGGACCGGGGAGCTGTTTTTT.